This entry lists 8 T cell receptor beta chains sequenced from one sample in a study of blood T cell repertoires in COVID-19 (dated by TCRdb to 2018 to 2021). Library preparation used the immunoSEQ multiplex PCR assay. Imported from immuneACCESS, the table was reduced by TCRdb to in-frame sequences with V and J called. These copies leave out some clones; in studies compared against another copy, an unresolved V gene accounts for under half, and the cause of the remainder is not known. The sample records 50,000 or so clones, 77% of which are singletons. About 19% of the sample comes from the top ten. The sample comprised peripheral blood. These receptors came from a human donor with active or convalescent COVID-19. The donor label of this sample is uncertain.

About this clone itself: A much bigger clone sits one base away, suggesting this may be a read error. The rearrangement joins TRBV29-1 to TRBJ1-3, with TRBD1 as a possible D gene (5 bases). The CDR3 totals 15 residues. Germline V CDR1 and CDR2: SQVTM, ANQGSEA. V gave up 1 base and J gave up 2 bases, with 12 bases separating them. The CDR3 DNA reads as TGCAGCGTTGAAGCCCTGGGGGGGGCTGGAAACACCATATATTTT. Translation: CSVEALGGAGNTIYF.

The J gene is TRBJ1-3, the V gene TRBV5-5; 7 nucleotides match TRBD1. This CDR3 contains 18 residues. Germline V gene data show CDR1 as SGHKS and CDR2 as YYEKEE (reference sequence). Unmatched junction bases numbered 13, after V lost 4 bases and J lost 0 bases. CDR3 sequence: CASSRRDSQGSSGNTIYF. As DNA, the CDR3 is TGTGCCAGCAGCCGCCGGGACAGCCAAGGGTCCTCTGGAAACACCATATATTTT.

The chain couples TRBV19 to TRBJ1-1; 7 bases fit TRBD1. This CDR3 contains 17 residues. The trim removed 6 bases at V and 0 bases at J, leaving 13 bases unmatched. Germline V gives CDR1 LNHDA, CDR2 SQIVND (reference sequence). The CDR3 sequence: CASSYRDSLDMNTEAFF. As DNA, the CDR3 is TGTGCCAGTAGCTACCGGGACAGCCTAGATATGAACACTGAAGCTTTCTTT.

The J gene is TRBJ2-5, the V gene TRBV10-1, with no clear D. Germline V gene lookup returns CDR1 WNHNN and CDR2 SYGVQD (reference sequence). V shed 0 bases and J shed 5 bases, with 4 bases lying between them. The CDR3 totals 12 residues. The CDR3 coding sequence is TGCGCCAGCAGTGAGTCGCGGGAGACCCAGTACTTC. Encoded protein: CASSESRETQYF.

This rearrangement joins TRBV10-1 to TRBJ1-1, with TRBD1 as a possible D gene (5 bases). The length of the CDR3 is 15 residues. Germline lookup yields CDR1 WNHNN and CDR2 SYGVQD (reference sequence). Deletions cut 2 bases from V and 3 bases from J, with 13 bases between. The CDR3 loop is CASSEKQGVYTEAFF. CDR3 DNA sequence: TGCGCCAGCAGTGAGAAGCAGGGCGTTTACACTGAAGCTTTCTTT.

The chain links TRBV28 to TRBJ2-2; TRBD2 aligns across 7 bases. Germline CDR1 is MDHEN and CDR2 is SYDVKM. Trimming at V came to 3 bases and at J to 0 bases, leaving 4 bases not matched to a gene. The CDR3 consists of 16 residues. CDR3 bases: TGTGCCAGCAGTTTCCTAGCGGTTGCGAACACCGGGGAGCTGTTTTTT. This codes for CASSFLAVANTGELFF.

The rearrangement uses TRBV7-2 and TRBJ1-3; no definite D call. V shed 1 base and J shed 5 bases, with 12 bases lying between them. Germline V lookup: CDR1 SGHTA, CDR2 FQGNSA. The CDR3 is 15 residues long. The CDR3 is CASSLVPEARNTIYF. In DNA form, the CDR3 reads TGTGCCAGCAGCTTAGTCCCAGAGGCCCGAAACACCATATATTTT.

V is TRBV2 and J is TRBJ2-7, with TRBD1 matching 10 bases. The CDR3 sequence is 12 residues long. Germline V CDR1 and CDR2: SNHLY, FYNNEI. J lost 7 bases, V lost 8 bases, and 5 bases had no gene match. The CDR3 DNA follows: TGTGCCAGCGAGACAGGGGGCTGGGAGCAGTACTTC. This encodes CASETGGWEQYF.